This T cell receptor (beta chain) emerged from a study of T cell responses to AZD1222 COVID-19 vaccine. General observations from the study: In all cases, repertoires were sampled only after the peak T cell response. Unmutated regions of variants are reportedly targeted by nearly half of spike-specific TCRs. Among the donors, most were white British and more were female, and clonal diversity was possibly underestimated. Spike-wide vaccine-associated CD4 TCRs dominated at 160-218 and 743-854.

This clone was seen a few times. Its antigen is unknown. Clones were sequenced by immunoSEQ multiplex PCR, and TCRdb holds only the in-frame ones, with some missing. The sample has 90,000 or so clones, around nine tenths seen once. This specimen consisted of peripheral blood, obtained 28 days after the second AZD1222 dose. The clonotype was recovered from an adult who received the AZD1222 COVID-19 vaccine.

The CDR3 loop is CASSQTGKKNNEQFF. In DNA, the CDR3 is TGTGCCAGCAGCCAAACTGGCAAGAAGAACAATGAGCAGTTCTTC. The V and J genes are TRBV3-1 (or the pseudogene TRBV3-2) and TRBJ2-1; no clear D. The CDR3 loop spans 15 amino acids. Trimming cost V 2 bases and J 5 bases, with 13 bases left between them. From germline, CDR1 is LGHDT and CDR2 YNNKEL (reference sequence).